A selection of T cell receptor beta chains follows, all from one sample in a study of graft-versus-host responses after intestinal transplantation. The assay was immunoSEQ multiplex PCR, and TCRdb's table has in-frame clones only and misses some. Of about 45,000 clones in the sample, 75% to 95% were seen once. Sequencing was performed on PBMCs, taken 524 days after transplant. The receptors derive from a human patient who received an intestinal transplant, so some T cells may come from the graft donor. CDR3s include the opening cysteine and the closing phenylalanine or tryptophan. A D gene is named only where the DNA matches it firmly. A row's size may be missing; if present it is once, few, many or a size class.

abundance: once; d_gene: .; j_gene: TRBJ2-7; len: 15; v_gene: TRBV5-4; CDR3nt: TGTGCCAGCAGCCCACTACAGGGATCGACCTACGAGCAGTACTTC; CDR3aa: CASSPLQGSTYEQYF
abundance: .; d_gene: .; j_gene: TRBJ1-2; len: 12; v_gene: TRBV2; CDR3nt: TGTGCCAGCAGTGAAACAGGGTATGGCTACACCTTC; CDR3aa: CASSETGYGYTF
abundance: .; d_gene: .; j_gene: TRBJ1-1; len: 14; v_gene: TRBV14; CDR3nt: TGTGCCAGCAGCGGTCCCTTCCGGAACACTGAAGCTTTCTTT; CDR3aa: CASSGPFRNTEAFF
abundance: .; d_gene: .; j_gene: TRBJ1-1; len: 16; v_gene: TRBV18; CDR3nt: TGTGCCAGCTCGCCAGTAATGAGGTGGAAAAACACTGAAGCTTTCTTT; CDR3aa: CASSPVMRWKNTEAFF
abundance: .; d_gene: .; j_gene: TRBJ1-1; len: 12; v_gene: TRBV6-6; CDR3nt: TGTGCCAGCAGTCAAATAAACTCACAGGGTGACTTT; CDR3aa: CASSQINSQGDF
abundance: .; d_gene: .; j_gene: TRBJ1-5; len: 14; v_gene: TRBV7-2; CDR3nt: TGTGCCAGCAGCTTTATGAGCAGCAATCAGCCCCAGCATTTT; CDR3aa: CASSFMSSNQPQHF
abundance: .; d_gene: TRBD2; j_gene: TRBJ2-7; len: 13; v_gene: TRBV28; CDR3nt: TGTGCCAGCGTTGGGGGGGGAGTCTACGAGCAGTACTTC; CDR3aa: CASVGGGVYEQYF
abundance: .; d_gene: .; j_gene: TRBJ1-3; len: 15; v_gene: TRBV6-6; CDR3nt: TGTGCCAGCAGGCTATCAGGGGTCTCTGGAAACACCATATATTTT; CDR3aa: CASRLSGVSGNTIYF
abundance: .; d_gene: .; j_gene: TRBJ1-1; len: 13; v_gene: TRBV11-1; CDR3nt: TGTGCCAGCAGCTTATACCCGGGCACTGAAGCTTTCTTT; CDR3aa: CASSLYPGTEAFF
abundance: .; d_gene: TRBD1; j_gene: TRBJ1-2; len: 13; v_gene: TRBV5-6; CDR3nt: TGTGCCAGCAGCCCCACAGGGGACTATGGCTACACCTTC; CDR3aa: CASSPTGDYGYTF
abundance: .; d_gene: TRBD1; j_gene: TRBJ1-2; len: 14; v_gene: TRBV27; CDR3nt: TGTGCCAGCAGTTTATATGCCGGACAGGGGTCCTACACCTTC; CDR3aa: CASSLYAGQGSYTF
abundance: few; d_gene: TRBD1; j_gene: TRBJ1-1; len: 14; v_gene: TRBV7-2; CDR3nt: TGTGCCAGCAGCGCGACAGGGGGGGGTTCTGAAGCTTTCTTT; CDR3aa: CASSATGGGSEAFF
abundance: .; d_gene: .; j_gene: TRBJ1-6; len: 13; v_gene: TRBV27; CDR3nt: TGTGCCAGCAGTTTATTACAGAATTCACCCCTCCACTTT; CDR3aa: CASSLLQNSPLHF
abundance: .; d_gene: TRBD1; j_gene: TRBJ1-1; len: 15; v_gene: TRBV29-1; CDR3nt: TGCAGCGTCTTTACTTCAGGGGGCGCGCGCCGGGGGGCTTTCTTT; CDR3aa: CSVFTSGGARRGAFF
abundance: .; d_gene: .; j_gene: TRBJ2-3; len: 11; v_gene: TRBV27; CDR3nt: TGTGCCAGCAGTTTTTCAGATACGCAGTATTTT; CDR3aa: CASSFSDTQYF
abundance: .; d_gene: TRBD2; j_gene: TRBJ2-5; len: 15; v_gene: TRBV27; CDR3nt: TGTGCCAGCACGAGGACTAGCGAGGGGCAAGAGACCCAGTACTTC; CDR3aa: CASTRTSEGQETQYF
abundance: .; d_gene: TRBD2; j_gene: TRBJ2-1; len: 17; v_gene: TRBV19; CDR3nt: TGTGCCAGTAGTATAGGAACTAGCGGGAGCCTATACAATGAGCAGTTCTTC; CDR3aa: CASSIGTSGSLYNEQFF
abundance: .; d_gene: .; j_gene: TRBJ2-7; len: 13; v_gene: TRBV7-3; CDR3nt: TGTGCCAGCAGCTCACCGGGAAGTCGACGGCAGTACTTC; CDR3aa: CASSSPGSRRQYF
abundance: .; d_gene: .; j_gene: TRBJ2-4; len: 14; v_gene: TRBV5-6; CDR3nt: TGTGCCAGCAGCTTGGGCGGACAGATAAACATTCAGTACTTC; CDR3aa: CASSLGGQINIQYF
abundance: .; d_gene: .; j_gene: TRBJ2-1; len: 10; v_gene: TRBV20-1; CDR3nt: TGCAGTGCGAATGAACAGGCCCTCTTCTTC; CDR3aa: CSANEQALFF
abundance: .; d_gene: .; j_gene: TRBJ2-5; len: 13; v_gene: TRBV6-5; CDR3nt: TGTGCCAGCAGTACTGAGGTGGGGGAGACCCAGTACTTC; CDR3aa: CASSTEVGETQYF
abundance: .; d_gene: .; j_gene: TRBJ2-5; len: 15; v_gene: TRBV6-1; CDR3nt: TGTGCCAGCCGATTAAGGTCAGGGTCCCATGAGACCCAGTACTTC; CDR3aa: CASRLRSGSHETQYF